This TCR beta chain was obtained from a study of cytomegalovirus exposure and HLA in healthy donors. Regarding the study as a whole: Sequencing probably produced one cluster of sequence variants that were highly shared. One variant, a missense change in DCLRE1C, was linked in a later analysis to TCR beta V- and J-gene trimming. A few chains tied to CMV proved CMV antigen-specific in vitro.

Researchers ran the PCR with 60 Vbeta and 13 Jbeta primers. Original methodology: Approximately 12 million of the 80 million or so unique TCR beta chains counted in a later analysis were shared. Some clones are missing from TCRdb's copy, which holds only in-frame ones; the method was immunoSEQ multiplex PCR. That table gives V, J and clone size, and the DNA gave D and trimming. This table holds about 150,000 clones, 73% found once. A note on this clone: Antigen specificity is unknown.

The CDR3 contains 15 residues. The V gene's germline CDR1 is SQVTM and CDR2 ANQGSEA. V lost 1 base and J lost 3; bases outside the gene matches: 7. The genes are TRBV29-1 and TRBJ1-1; 8 positions match TRBD1. This receptor was taken from a woman younger than 35 in good health and CMV-seronegative. Source material: PBMCs. The CDR3 DNA is TGCAGCGTTGAAGTGAGGGCAGGGGGCTACACTGAAGCTTTCTTT. Its translation: CSVEVRAGGYTEAFF.